The clone carrying this TCR beta chain was recorded a few times. Its specificity is unknown. The sample comes from a study of identifying expanded T cells in peripheral blood. Regarding the study as a whole: Approximately two-week clone count variance significantly increased as total template count grew.

CDR1 is MGHRA and CDR2 is YSYEKL in the germline V gene. This CDR3 has 14 amino acids. The V and J ends lost 0 bases and 3 bases respectively, with 9 bases between them. TCRdb's copy holds only in-frame clones and misses some; the assay was immunoSEQ multiplex PCR. Of under 90,000 clones listed, about 91% were seen once; the top ten hold approximately 2.6%. This TCR was recovered from a person aged 18-70 years in good health. The J gene is TRBJ2-7, the V gene TRBV4-1; D possibly corresponds to TRBD1 (5 bases). The sequenced sample consisted of blood. The CDR3 loop is CASSQDDSIYEQYF. CDR3 bases: TGCGCCAGCAGCCAAGACGACAGCATCTACGAGCAGTACTTC.